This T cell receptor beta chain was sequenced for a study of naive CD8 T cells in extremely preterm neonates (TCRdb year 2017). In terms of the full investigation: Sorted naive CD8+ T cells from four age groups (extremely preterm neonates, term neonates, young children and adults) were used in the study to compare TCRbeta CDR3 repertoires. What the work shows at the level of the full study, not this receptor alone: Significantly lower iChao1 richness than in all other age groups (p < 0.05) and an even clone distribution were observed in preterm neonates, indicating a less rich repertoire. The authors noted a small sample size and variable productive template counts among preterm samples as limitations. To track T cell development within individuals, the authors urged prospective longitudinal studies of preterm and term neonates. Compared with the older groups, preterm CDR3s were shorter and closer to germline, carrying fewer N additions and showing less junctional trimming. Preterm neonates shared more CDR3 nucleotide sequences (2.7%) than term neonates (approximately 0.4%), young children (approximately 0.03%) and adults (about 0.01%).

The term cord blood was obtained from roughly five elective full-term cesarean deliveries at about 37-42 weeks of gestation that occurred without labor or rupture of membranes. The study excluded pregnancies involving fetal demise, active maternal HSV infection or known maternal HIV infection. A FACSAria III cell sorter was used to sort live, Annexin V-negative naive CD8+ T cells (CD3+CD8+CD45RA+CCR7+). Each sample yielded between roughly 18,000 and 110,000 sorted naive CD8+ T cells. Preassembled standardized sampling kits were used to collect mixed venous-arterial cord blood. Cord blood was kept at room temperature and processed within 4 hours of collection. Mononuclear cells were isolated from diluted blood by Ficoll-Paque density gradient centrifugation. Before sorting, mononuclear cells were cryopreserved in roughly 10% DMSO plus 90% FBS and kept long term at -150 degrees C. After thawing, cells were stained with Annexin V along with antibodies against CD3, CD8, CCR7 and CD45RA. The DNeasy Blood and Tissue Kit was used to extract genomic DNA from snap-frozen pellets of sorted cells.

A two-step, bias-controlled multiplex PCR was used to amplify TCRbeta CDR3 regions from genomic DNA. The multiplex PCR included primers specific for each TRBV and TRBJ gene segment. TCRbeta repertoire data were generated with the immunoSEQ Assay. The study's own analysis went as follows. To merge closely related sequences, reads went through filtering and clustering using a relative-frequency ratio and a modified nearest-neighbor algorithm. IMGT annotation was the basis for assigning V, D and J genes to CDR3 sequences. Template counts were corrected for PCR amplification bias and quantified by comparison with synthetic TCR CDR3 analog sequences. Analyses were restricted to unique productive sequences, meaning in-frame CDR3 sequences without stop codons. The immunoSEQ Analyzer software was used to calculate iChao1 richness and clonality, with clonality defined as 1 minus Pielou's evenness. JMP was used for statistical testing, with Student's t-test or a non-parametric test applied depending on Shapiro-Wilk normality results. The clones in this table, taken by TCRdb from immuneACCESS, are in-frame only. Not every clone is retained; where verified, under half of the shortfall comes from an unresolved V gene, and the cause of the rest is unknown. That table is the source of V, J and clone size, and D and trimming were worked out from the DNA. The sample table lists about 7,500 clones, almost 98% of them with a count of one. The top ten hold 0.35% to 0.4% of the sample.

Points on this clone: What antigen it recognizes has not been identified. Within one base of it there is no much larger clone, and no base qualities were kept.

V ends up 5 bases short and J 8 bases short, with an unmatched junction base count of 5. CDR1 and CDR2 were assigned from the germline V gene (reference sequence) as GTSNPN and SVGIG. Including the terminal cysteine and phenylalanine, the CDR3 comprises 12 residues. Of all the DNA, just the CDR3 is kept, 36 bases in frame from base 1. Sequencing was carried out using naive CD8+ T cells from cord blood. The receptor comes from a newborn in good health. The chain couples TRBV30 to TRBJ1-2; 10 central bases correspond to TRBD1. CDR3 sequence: CAWFRDRGGYTF. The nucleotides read TGTGCCTGGTTCCGGGACAGGGGAGGCTACACCTTC.